This is a list of T cell receptor beta chains from one sample in a study of cytomegalovirus exposure and HLA in healthy donors. The data were produced by immunoSEQ multiplex PCR, yet TCRdb's version contains in-frame clones alone and is incomplete. The sample records 130,000 to 150,000 clones, 80% being singletons. The sequenced material came from PBMCs. The receptors come from a man between 25 and 39 years old in good health and CMV-seronegative. Each CDR3 is given with its conserved first and last residue. The D gene is left open where the match is weak.

v_gene	d_gene	CDR3aa
TRBV5-1	.	CASSFERAGANVLTF
TRBV6-1	TRBD2	CASTRLAGADTQYF
TRBV11-2	TRBD2	CASSLLAGGNEQYF
TRBV7-2	.	CASSHGSLDSNQPQHF
TRBV14	.	CASSQDRNREITGELFF
TRBV7-9	.	CASSRDTRSAEAFF
TRBV6-5	TRBD1	CASSYSRLTGGWGQFF
TRBV29-1	TRBD1	CSTRDRGEAFF
TRBV21-1	.	CASSKDERLRNEQYF
TRBV6-6	TRBD2	CASSSAKAGGPSEQYF
TRBV15	TRBD1	CATSRDSPRTGGLYEQYF
TRBV2	TRBD1	CATRQGAEAFF
TRBV25-1	.	CASSELTGHTAAFF
TRBV4-1	.	CASSPRNYYEQYF
TRBV15	.	CATSRVGQGNTEAFF
TRBV29-1	TRBD1	CSSDGQGGTEAFF
TRBV6-1	.	CASLSQMWNSPLHF
TRBV5-1	.	CASSLVPTGTSTDTQYF
TRBV5-1	TRBD1	CASSPDRAHNEQFF
TRBV4-1	.	CASSQVEEQPQHF
TRBV6-5	TRBD1	CASSYSRQGVNQPQHF
TRBV19	.	CASSYYRARSYNEQFF